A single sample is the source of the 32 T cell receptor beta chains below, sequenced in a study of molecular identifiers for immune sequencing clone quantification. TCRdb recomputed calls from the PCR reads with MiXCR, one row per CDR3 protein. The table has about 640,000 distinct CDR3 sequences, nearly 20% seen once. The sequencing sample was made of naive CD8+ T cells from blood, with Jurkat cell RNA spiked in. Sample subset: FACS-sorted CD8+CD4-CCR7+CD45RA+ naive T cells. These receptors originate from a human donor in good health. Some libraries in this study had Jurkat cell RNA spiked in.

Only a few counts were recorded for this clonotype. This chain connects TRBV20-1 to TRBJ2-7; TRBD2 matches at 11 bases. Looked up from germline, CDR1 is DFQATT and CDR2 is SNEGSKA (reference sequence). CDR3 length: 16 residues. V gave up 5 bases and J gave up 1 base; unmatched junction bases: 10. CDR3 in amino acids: CSAPTPGLADSYEQYF. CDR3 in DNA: TGCAGTGCTCCTACCCCGGGACTAGCGGATTCCTACGAGCAGTACTTC.

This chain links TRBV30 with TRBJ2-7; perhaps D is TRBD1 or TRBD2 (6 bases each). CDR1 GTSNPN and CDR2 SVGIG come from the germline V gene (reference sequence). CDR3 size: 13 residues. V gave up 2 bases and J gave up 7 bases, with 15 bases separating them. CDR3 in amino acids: CAWSRIGGWEQYF. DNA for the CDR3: TGTGCCTGGAGTCGAATAGGGGGGTGGGAGCAGTACTTC.

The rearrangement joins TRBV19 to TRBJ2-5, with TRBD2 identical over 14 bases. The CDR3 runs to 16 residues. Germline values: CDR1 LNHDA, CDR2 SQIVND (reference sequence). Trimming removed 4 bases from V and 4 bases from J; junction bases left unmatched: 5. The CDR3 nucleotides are TGTGCCAGTAGTACCGGACTAGCGGGGGGTGGAGAGACCCAGTACTTC. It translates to CASSTGLAGGGETQYF. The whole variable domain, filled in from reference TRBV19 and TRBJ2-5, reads DGGITQSPKYLFRKEGQNVTLSCEQNLNHDAMYWYRQDPGQGLRLIYYSQIVNDFQKGDIAEGYSVSREKKESFPLTVTSAQKNPTAFYLCASSTGLAGGGETQYFGPGTRLLVL.

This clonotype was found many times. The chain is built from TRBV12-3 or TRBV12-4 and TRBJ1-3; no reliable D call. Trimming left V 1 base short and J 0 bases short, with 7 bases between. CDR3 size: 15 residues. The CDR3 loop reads CASSLVPISGNTIYF. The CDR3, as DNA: TGTGCCAGCAGTTTAGTGCCGATCTCTGGAAACACCATATATTTT.

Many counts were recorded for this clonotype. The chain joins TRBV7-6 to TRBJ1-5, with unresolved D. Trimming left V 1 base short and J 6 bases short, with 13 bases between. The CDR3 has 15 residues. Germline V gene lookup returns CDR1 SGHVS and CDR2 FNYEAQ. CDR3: CASSLDGGRGQPQHF. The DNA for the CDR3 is TGTGCCAGCAGCTTAGATGGAGGCCGGGGTCAGCCCCAGCATTTT.

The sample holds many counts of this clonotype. This CDR3 is CASSQEYPAAHEQYF. The CDR3, as DNA: TGCGCCAGCAGCCAAGAGTATCCGGCGGCCCACGAGCAGTACTTC. The chain employs TRBV4-3 and TRBJ2-7; unclear D gene. Germline V gene sequence: CDR1 LGHNA, CDR2 YSLEER. The CDR3 covers 15 residues. Trimming removed 0 bases from V and 5 bases from J, with 14 bases in between.

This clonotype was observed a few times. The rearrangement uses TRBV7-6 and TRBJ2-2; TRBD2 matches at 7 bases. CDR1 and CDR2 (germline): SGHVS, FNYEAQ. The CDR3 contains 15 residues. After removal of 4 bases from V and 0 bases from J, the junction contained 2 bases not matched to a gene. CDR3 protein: CASSSAGANTGELFF. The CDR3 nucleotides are TGTGCCAGCAGCTCCGCGGGGGCGAACACCGGGGAGCTGTTTTTT.

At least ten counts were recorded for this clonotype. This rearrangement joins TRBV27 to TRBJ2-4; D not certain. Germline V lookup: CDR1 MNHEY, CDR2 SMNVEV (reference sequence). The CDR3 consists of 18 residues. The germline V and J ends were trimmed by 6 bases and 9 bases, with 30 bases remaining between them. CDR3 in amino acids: CASSRVGPPRMDQSIQYF. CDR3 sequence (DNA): TGTGCCAGCAGCCGCGTCGGCCCTCCCCGAATGGATCAAAGCATTCAGTACTTC.

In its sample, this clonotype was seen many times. The CDR3 is CASSRARRGAQELTDTQYF. CDR3 DNA: TGTGCCAGCAGCCGGGCTCGCCGGGGGGCCCAAGAGCTCACAGATACGCAGTATTTT. V gene TRBV9 combines with J gene TRBJ2-3; D might be TRBD2 (7 bases). The CDR3 loop spans 19 amino acids. The V and J ends lost 4 bases and 2 bases respectively, with 26 bases between them. Germline assignment: CDR1 SGDLS and CDR2 YYNGEE.

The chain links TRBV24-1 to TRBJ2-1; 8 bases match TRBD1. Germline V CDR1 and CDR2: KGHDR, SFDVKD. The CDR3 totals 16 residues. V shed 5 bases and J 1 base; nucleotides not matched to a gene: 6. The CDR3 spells CATSVPTGGSYNEQFF. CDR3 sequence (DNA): TGTGCCACCAGTGTCCCCACAGGGGGGTCCTACAATGAGCAGTTCTTC.

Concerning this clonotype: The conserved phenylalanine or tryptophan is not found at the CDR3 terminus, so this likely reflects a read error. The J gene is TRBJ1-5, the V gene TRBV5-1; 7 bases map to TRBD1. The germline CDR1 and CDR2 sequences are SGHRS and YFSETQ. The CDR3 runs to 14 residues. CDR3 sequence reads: CASSLTGRNQPQHL. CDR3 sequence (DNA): TGCGCTAGCAGCCTGACAGGGCGGAATCAGCCCCAGCATCTT.

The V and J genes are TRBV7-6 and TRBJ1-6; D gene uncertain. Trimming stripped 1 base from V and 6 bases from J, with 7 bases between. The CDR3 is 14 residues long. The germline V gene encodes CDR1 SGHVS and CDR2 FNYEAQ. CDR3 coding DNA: TGTGCCAGCAGCTTAGACTCGTCTAATTCACCCCTCCACTTT. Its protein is CASSLDSSNSPLHF.

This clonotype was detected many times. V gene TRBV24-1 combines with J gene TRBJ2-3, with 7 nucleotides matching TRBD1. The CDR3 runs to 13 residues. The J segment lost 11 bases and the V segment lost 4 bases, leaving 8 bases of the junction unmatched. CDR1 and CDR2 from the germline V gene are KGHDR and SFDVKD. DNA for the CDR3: TGTGCCACCAGTGAAGAAGGGACAGACATGCAGTATTTT. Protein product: CATSEEGTDMQYF.

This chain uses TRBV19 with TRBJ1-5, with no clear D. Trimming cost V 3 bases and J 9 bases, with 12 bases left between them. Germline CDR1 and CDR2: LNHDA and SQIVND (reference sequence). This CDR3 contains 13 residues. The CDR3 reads CASSIADWGPQHF. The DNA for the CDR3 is TGTGCCAGTAGTATTGCTGATTGGGGGCCCCAGCATTTT.

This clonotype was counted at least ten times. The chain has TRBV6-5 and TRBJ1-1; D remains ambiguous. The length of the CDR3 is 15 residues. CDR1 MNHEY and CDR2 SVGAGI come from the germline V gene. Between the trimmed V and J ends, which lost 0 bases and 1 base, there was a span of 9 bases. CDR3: CASSYSDTSNTEAFF. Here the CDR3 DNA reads TGTGCCAGCAGTTACTCTGACACCTCGAACACTGAAGCTTTCTTT.

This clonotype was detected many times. The CDR3 DNA reads TGCGCCAGCAGCTTGGGGGCAGAACCCAATCAGCCCCAGCATTTT. Protein: CASSLGAEPNQPQHF. The rearrangement uses TRBV5-1 and TRBJ1-5; D call uncertain. V gave up 0 bases and J gave up 3 bases, with 10 bases separating them. In germline, CDR1 is SGHRS, CDR2 YFSETQ. The CDR3 loop spans 15 amino acids.

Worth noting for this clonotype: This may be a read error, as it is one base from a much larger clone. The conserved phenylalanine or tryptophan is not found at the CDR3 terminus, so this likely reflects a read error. CDR3 amino acids: CSARDYEAGTEAFL. CDR3 DNA sequence: TGCAGTGCTAGAGATTATGAAGCGGGAACTGAAGCTTTCCTT. The J gene is TRBJ1-1, the V gene TRBV20-1; D remains unclear. The CDR3 has 14 residues. Trimming took off 0 bases at V and 5 bases at J, with 13 bases between the two ends. Germline V gene data show CDR1 as DFQATT and CDR2 as SNEGSKA (reference sequence).

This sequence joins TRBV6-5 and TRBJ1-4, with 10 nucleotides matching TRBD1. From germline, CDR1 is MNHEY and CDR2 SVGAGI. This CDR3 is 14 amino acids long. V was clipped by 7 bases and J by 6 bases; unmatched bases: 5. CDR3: CASTSDRGDEKLFF. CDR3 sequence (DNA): TGTGCCAGCACCTCGGACAGGGGGGATGAAAAACTGTTTTTT.

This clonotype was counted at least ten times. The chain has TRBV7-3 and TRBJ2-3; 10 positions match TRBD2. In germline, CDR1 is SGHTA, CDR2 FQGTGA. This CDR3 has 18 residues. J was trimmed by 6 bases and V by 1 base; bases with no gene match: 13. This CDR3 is CASSLSRSASGSGDTQYF. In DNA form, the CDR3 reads TGTGCCAGCAGCTTAAGTAGGTCTGCTAGCGGGAGCGGTGATACGCAGTATTTT.

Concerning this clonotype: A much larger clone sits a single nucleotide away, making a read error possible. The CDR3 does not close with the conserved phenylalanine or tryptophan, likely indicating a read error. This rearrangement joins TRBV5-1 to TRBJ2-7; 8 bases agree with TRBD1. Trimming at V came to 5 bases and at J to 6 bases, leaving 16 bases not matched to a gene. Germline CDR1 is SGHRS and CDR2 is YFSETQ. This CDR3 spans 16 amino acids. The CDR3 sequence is CASSPGGTGIFGEQYS. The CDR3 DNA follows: TGCGCCAGCAGTCCGGGTGGGACAGGTATATTTGGCGAGCAGTACTCC.

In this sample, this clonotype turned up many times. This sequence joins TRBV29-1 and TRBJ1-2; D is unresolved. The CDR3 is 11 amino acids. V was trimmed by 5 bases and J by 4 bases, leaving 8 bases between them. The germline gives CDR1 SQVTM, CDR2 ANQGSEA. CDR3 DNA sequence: TGCAGCGTTTTGAGAGGCTATGGCTACACCTTC. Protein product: CSVLRGYGYTF.

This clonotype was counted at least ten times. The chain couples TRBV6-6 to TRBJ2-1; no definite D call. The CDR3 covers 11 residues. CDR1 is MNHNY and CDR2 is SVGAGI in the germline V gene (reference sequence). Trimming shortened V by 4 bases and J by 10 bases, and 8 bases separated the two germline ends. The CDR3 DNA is TGTGCCAGCAGTTTGACCTACGAGCAGTTCTTC. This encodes CASSLTYEQFF.

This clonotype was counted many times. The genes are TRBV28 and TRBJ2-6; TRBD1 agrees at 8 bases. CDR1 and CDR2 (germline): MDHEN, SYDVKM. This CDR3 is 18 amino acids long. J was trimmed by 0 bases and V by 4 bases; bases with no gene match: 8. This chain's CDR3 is CASSSSGQVISGANVLTF. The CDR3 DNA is TGTGCCAGCAGTTCCTCGGGACAGGTCATCTCTGGGGCCAACGTCCTGACTTTC.

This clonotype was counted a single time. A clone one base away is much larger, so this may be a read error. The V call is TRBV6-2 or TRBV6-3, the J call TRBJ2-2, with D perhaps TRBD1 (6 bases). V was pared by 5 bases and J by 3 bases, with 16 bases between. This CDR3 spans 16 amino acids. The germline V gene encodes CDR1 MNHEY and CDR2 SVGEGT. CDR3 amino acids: CASSRRTVVDTGELFF. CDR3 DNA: TGTGCCAGCAGTCGACGGACAGTCGTGGACACCGGGGAGCTGTTTTTT.

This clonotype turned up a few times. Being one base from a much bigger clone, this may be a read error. CDR3 residues: CSVEAGEKEQYF. CDR3 bases: TGCAGCGTTGAAGCGGGCGAGAAGGAGCAGTACTTC. The V and J genes are TRBV29-1 and TRBJ2-7; no firm D call. V lost 1 base, J lost 7 bases, and 11 bases lay in between. CDR3 length: 12 residues. In germline, CDR1 is SQVTM, CDR2 ANQGSEA.

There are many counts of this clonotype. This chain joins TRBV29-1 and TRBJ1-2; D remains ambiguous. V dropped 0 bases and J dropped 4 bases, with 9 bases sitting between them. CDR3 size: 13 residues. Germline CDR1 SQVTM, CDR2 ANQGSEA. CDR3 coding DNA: TGCAGCGTTGAAGATCCTCAGTTCTATGGCTACACCTTC. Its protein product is CSVEDPQFYGYTF.

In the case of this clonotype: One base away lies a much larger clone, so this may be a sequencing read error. The DNA for the CDR3 is TGTGCCAGCATCTTAACCTTCGGGGAGCTGTTTTTT. It translates to CASILTFGELFF. The chain combines TRBV7-9 with TRBJ2-2, with D hard to call. The CDR3 has 12 amino acids. Germline V gene sequence: CDR1 SEHNR, CDR2 FQNEAQ (reference sequence).

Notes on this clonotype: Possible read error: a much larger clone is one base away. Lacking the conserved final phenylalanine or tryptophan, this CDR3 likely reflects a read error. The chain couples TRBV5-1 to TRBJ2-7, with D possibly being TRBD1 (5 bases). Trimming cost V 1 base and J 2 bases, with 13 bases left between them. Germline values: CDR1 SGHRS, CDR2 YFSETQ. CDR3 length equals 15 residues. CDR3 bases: TGCGCCAGCAGCTTGAAACGAGACAGCCCCTACGAGCAGTACCTC. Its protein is CASSLKRDSPYEQYL.

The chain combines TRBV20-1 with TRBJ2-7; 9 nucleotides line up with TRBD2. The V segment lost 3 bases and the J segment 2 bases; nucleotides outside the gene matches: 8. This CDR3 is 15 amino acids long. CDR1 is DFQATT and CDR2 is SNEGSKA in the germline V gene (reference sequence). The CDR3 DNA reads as TGCAGTGCTAGGGAGAGGCGGGAGGGTACCTACGAGCAGTACTTC. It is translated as CSARERREGTYEQYF.

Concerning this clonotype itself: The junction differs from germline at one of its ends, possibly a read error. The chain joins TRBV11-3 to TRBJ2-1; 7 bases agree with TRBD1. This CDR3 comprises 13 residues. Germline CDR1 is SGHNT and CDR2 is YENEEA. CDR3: CASSGTDYNEQLF. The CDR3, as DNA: TGTGCCAGCAGCGGGACAGATTACAATGAGCAGCTCTTC. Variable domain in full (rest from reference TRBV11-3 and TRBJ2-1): EAGVVQSPRYKIIEKKQPVAFWCNPISGHNTLYWYLQNLGQGPELLIRYENEEAVDDSQLPKDRFSAERLKGVDSTLKIQPAELGDSAVYLCASSGTDYNEQLFGPGTRLTVL.

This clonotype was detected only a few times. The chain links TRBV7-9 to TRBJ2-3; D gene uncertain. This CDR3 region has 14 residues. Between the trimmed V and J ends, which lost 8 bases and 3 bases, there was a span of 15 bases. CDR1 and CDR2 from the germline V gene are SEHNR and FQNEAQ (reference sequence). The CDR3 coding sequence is TGTGCCAGCTTAAACATTCGCGCAACAGATACGCAGTATTTT. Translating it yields CASLNIRATDTQYF.

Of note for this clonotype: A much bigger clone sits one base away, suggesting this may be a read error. CDR3 protein: CASSPLLAGEEAQYF. CDR3 bases: TGTGCCAGCAGTCCCCTTCTAGCGGGAGAAGAGGCCCAGTACTTC. The chain links TRBV28 to TRBJ2-5; the match to TRBD2 covers 10 bases. This CDR3 region has 15 residues. Germline loops: CDR1 MDHEN, CDR2 SYDVKM.